The clone carrying this T cell receptor (beta chain) was detected only once. Its matching antigen is unknown. Sequencing was performed with immunoSEQ multiplex PCR; in TCRdb, only in-frame clones are kept and a portion is missing. The sample has over 50,000 clones, roughly 76% seen once. These data originate in a study of vaccination effects on CD4 cells after COVID-19. Antigen-specific CD4+ T cells were expanded with viral peptide pools in the ViraFEST assay before sequencing. At the end of about ten days of culture, CD4+ T cells were isolated. The V and J ends lost 8 bases and 1 base respectively, with 11 bases between them. The CDR3 runs 13 residues.

The origin of this receptor is a human donor who received a COVID-19 vaccine. J is TRBJ1-1 and V is TRBV12-3 or TRBV12-4, with D uncertain. The source material was CD4+ T cells from PBMCs cultured with HCoV-229E spike peptides, sampled before COVID-19 vaccination. This CDR3 is CASRELKNTEAFF. In nucleotides, the CDR3 is TGTGCCAGCCGTGAACTGAAGAACACTGAAGCTTTCTTT.